The sequence of this TCR beta chain was determined in a study of long-term antiretroviral therapy in people with HIV. With survey level as its setting, the immunoSEQ assay was v3.0. Clones were read by immunoSEQ multiplex PCR, and TCRdb kept only the in-frame ones, dropping some. The sample holds 15,000 to 20,000 clones, around 76% seen once. A word on this clone: Its cognate antigen is unknown.

CDR3 length: 13 amino acids. The germline V gene encodes CDR1 SGHVS and CDR2 FNYEAQ. The V segment lost 2 bases and the J segment 6 bases; nucleotides outside the gene matches: 4. The study's findings and limits: Among HIV repertoires, CDR3 length ranges were narrower than those of controls.

The specimen was unsorted PBMCs, collected 2.2 years after starting antiretroviral therapy. The clonotype originates from a man over 45 with HIV. This chain uses TRBV7-6 with TRBJ2-7; 7 bases line up with TRBD1. DNA of the CDR3: TGTGCCAGCAGCTTAACAGGGGCTAGCGAGCAGTACTTC. Translating it yields CASSLTGASEQYF.